Listed below are T cell receptor beta chains from one sample, sequenced in a study of blood T cell repertoires in COVID-19. TCRdb's table, derived via immunoSEQ multiplex PCR, lists solely in-frame clones and lacks some. The table has a few hundred thousand clones, about 90% seen once. The sequenced sample was PBMCs or T cells enriched from blood (not recorded which). These receptors all stem from a human donor in a cohort exposed to, infected with or recovered from COVID-19 (not recorded which). The donor label of this sample is uncertain. Each CDR3 is given with its conserved first and last residue. A D gene is named only where the DNA matches it firmly. The size entry is marked missing in some rows and otherwise reads once, few, many or a size class.

D gene,clone size,J gene,V gene,CDR3 DNA,CDR3 protein
TRBD2,.,TRBJ2-1,TRBV7-6,TGTGCCAGCAGCTTAGTGGGCGGGGGGCCCTACAATGAGCAGTTCTTC,CASSLVGGGPYNEQFF
.,.,TRBJ2-7,TRBV9,TGTGCCAGCAGCGTCTCCCCGGGGAGCGGCTCCTACGAGCAGTACTTC,CASSVSPGSGSYEQYF
.,.,TRBJ2-3,TRBV7-2,TGTGCCAGCAGCCTACGGAGACCGGGACTCTACACAGATACGCAGTATTTT,CASSLRRPGLYTDTQYF
TRBD2,.,TRBJ2-5,TRBV5-1,TGCGCCAGCAGCCCCCCCCTCGGGGCGGGGGGGGGCGAGACCCAGTACTTC,CASSPPLGAGGGETQYF
.,.,TRBJ2-1,TRBV4-3,TGCGCCAGCAGCCAAGATCCTCCAGGGACATCCTACAATGAGCAGTTCTTC,CASSQDPPGTSYNEQFF
.,.,TRBJ1-1,TRBV7-2,TGTGCCAGCAGCCGCAGGACAGACACTGAAGCTTTCTTT,CASSRRTDTEAFF
TRBD1,.,TRBJ1-4,TRBV4-2,TGTGCCAGCAGCCTCGGGACAGGGGGTGAAAAACTGTTTTTT,CASSLGTGGEKLFF
.,.,TRBJ2-7,TRBV5-6,TGTGCCAGCAGCTTTTCCCGACAGGTGGAGTACTTC,CASSFSRQVEYF
.,.,TRBJ2-7,TRBV19,TGTGCCAGTAGTATCAGCGTAGGAGGAGACTACGAGCAGTACTTC,CASSISVGGDYEQYF
.,.,TRBJ2-6,TRBV5-1,TGCGCCAGCAGCTCCCCTGAGGGGGCCAACGTCCTGACTTTC,CASSSPEGANVLTF
.,.,TRBJ2-7,TRBV25-1,TGTGCCAGCAGCGGGTCTAATTTCGGACATTTTTTTTTCTATGAGCAGTACTTC,CASSGSNFGHFFFYEQYF
.,.,TRBJ1-2,TRBV5-8,TGTGCCAGCAGCTTGGAAGGGCAGCGTTCGGGGGGCTACACCTTC,CASSLEGQRSGGYTF
.,few,TRBJ1-5,TRBV19,TGTGCCAGTAGTATTGATTTGGAGGCCCAGCATTTT,CASSIDLEAQHF
TRBD1,.,TRBJ1-2,TRBV3-1/TRBV3-2,TGTGCCAGCAGCCAAGTGACAGGGGGCCTCTATGGCTACACCTTC,CASSQVTGGLYGYTF
.,.,TRBJ2-7,TRBV3-1/TRBV3-2,TGTGCCAGCAGCCAAGACCGCGAGCAGTACTTC,CASSQDREQYF
.,.,TRBJ1-1,TRBV6-5,TGTGCCAGCAGTTTCACAGGGTCTGAAGCTTTCTTT,CASSFTGSEAFF
TRBD2,.,TRBJ2-1,TRBV11-2,TGTGCCAGCAGCTTAGATGCTCAGAGCGGGGGCCACGTAGGTTACAATGAGCAGTTCTTC,CASSLDAQSGGHVGYNEQFF
.,.,TRBJ1-5,TRBV12-3/TRBV12-4,TGTGCCAGCAGTCCAAGGACATTTCAGCCCCAGCATTTT,CASSPRTFQPQHF
.,.,TRBJ1-2,TRBV12-3/TRBV12-4,TGTGCCAGCAGTTTATTAGTATACTATGGCTACACCTTC,CASSLLVYYGYTF
.,.,TRBJ2-2,TRBV28,TGTGCCAGCAGTTCCCCGTCTAGAACCGGGGAGCTGTTTTTT,CASSSPSRTGELFF
.,few,TRBJ1-1,TRBV12-5,TGTGCTAGTGGTTTGGTCAGGGGCCCTGAAGCTTTCTTT,CASGLVRGPEAFF
TRBD2,.,TRBJ2-3,TRBV20-1,TGCAGTGCTAGTCGGCGGGGGTCTGATACGCAGTATTTT,CSASRRGSDTQYF
.,.,TRBJ2-3,TRBV5-6,TGTGCCAGCAGCTTGAGTGGGAGCCCCCCGGTCGTCGCCTTT,CASSLSGSPPVVAF
TRBD1,.,TRBJ1-1,TRBV18,TGTGCCAGCTCCCTCCGGGACAGGGTTACTGAAGCTTTCTTT,CASSLRDRVTEAFF
.,.,TRBJ1-1,TRBV5-1,TGCGCCAGCAGCGTAAGATCAGGAACAGAAGCTTTCTTT,CASSVRSGTEAFF
.,.,TRBJ1-1,TRBV12-5,TGTGCTAGTGGTTTGGTAGTCAGCGCGAACACTGAAGCTTTCTTT,CASGLVVSANTEAFF
.,.,TRBJ1-1,TRBV10-1,TGCGCCAGCAGTGGGAGGCGACTGAACACTGAAGCTTTCTTT,CASSGRRLNTEAFF
.,once,TRBJ2-1,TRBV7-2,TGTGCCAGCAGCAGTCCCGGGACTTCCTACAATGAGCAGTTCTTC,CASSSPGTSYNEQFF
.,.,TRBJ2-7,TRBV4-1,TGCGCCAGCAGCCAAGTCGGGGATCCCTACGAGCAGTACTTC,CASSQVGDPYEQYF
.,.,TRBJ1-2,TRBV28,TGTGCCAGCAGGGCCGGGGGGAGTGATTTCAGCTACACCTTC,CASRAGGSDFSYTF
.,.,TRBJ2-3,TRBV24-1,TGTGCCACCAGTGATGTTCCGGGGAGCACAGATACGCAGTATTTT,CATSDVPGSTDTQYF
.,.,TRBJ2-1,TRBV4-2,TGTGCCAGCAGCCCTAAGAGTATCGGGTTTTCCTACAATGAGCAGTTCTTC,CASSPKSIGFSYNEQFF
.,.,TRBJ1-3,TRBV24-1,TGTGCCACCAGTGACCCCAGCGGGCAGTCCGGAAACACCATATATTTT,CATSDPSGQSGNTIYF
.,.,TRBJ1-2,TRBV30,TGTGCCTGGAGTGGGGCCGTCCATGATGGCTACACCTTC,CAWSGAVHDGYTF
.,.,TRBJ1-2,TRBV18,TGTGCCAGCTCACCTTTCGTCAGGGGTGATATTAACTATGGCTACACCTTC,CASSPFVRGDINYGYTF
.,.,TRBJ2-5,TRBV2,TGTGCCAGCAGTGAAGACAGGGTAGTAGAGACCCAGTACTTC,CASSEDRVVETQYF
.,.,TRBJ1-6,TRBV12-5,TGTGCTAGTGCCCTAACGAGGGGAGGGGCGAGGGATTCACCCCTCCACTTT,CASALTRGGARDSPLHF
.,.,TRBJ2-4,TRBV3-1/TRBV3-2,TGTGCCAGCAGCCAAGTGGCCGGGGAAAACATTCAGTACTTC,CASSQVAGENIQYF
.,.,TRBJ1-2,TRBV27,TGTGCCAGCAGTCCTCGGACAGCCCACTATGGCTACACCTTC,CASSPRTAHYGYTF
.,.,TRBJ1-4,TRBV5-1,TGCGCCAGCGCCAAGGGAGGTAGTCTTAATGAAAAACTGTTTTTT,CASAKGGSLNEKLFF
.,.,TRBJ2-1,TRBV13,TGTGCCAGCAGCTTAGGCCTGGGAGGGGGCTCCTACAATGAGCAGTTCTTC,CASSLGLGGGSYNEQFF
TRBD1,.,TRBJ2-1,TRBV19,TGTGCCAGTAGTACCAGGACAGGGATCGGCAATGAGCAGTTCTTC,CASSTRTGIGNEQFF
TRBD2,.,TRBJ2-1,TRBV30,TGTGCCTGGAGTGAGGGACTAGCGGGGGGAGGTACTGAGCAGTTCTTC,CAWSEGLAGGGTEQFF
TRBD2,.,TRBJ2-7,TRBV5-8,TGTGCCAGCAGTTACACCGGGACTAGCGGGGTCGCCTACGAGCAGTACTTC,CASSYTGTSGVAYEQYF
TRBD1,.,TRBJ1-1,TRBV27,TGTGCCAGCAGTTCCTTACAGGGGGCCCACACTGAAGCTTTCTTT,CASSSLQGAHTEAFF
.,.,TRBJ1-5,TRBV30,TGTGCCTGGTCCCGGGGGGGAGCGGGGGAAGATCAGCCCCAGCATTTT,CAWSRGGAGEDQPQHF
.,.,TRBJ2-2,TRBV4-1,TGCGCCAGCAGCCATCCGGGTGGAGGGGGGGCCGGGGAGCTGTTTTTT,CASSHPGGGGAGELFF
TRBD2,.,TRBJ2-2,TRBV5-4,TGTGCCAGCAGCGAGCGGGGGGGCTACGGGGAGCTGTTTTTT,CASSERGGYGELFF
TRBD1,once,TRBJ2-3,TRBV3-1/TRBV3-2,TGTGCCAGCAGCCTATACAGGGGGCTCGGCACAGATACGCAGTATTTT,CASSLYRGLGTDTQYF